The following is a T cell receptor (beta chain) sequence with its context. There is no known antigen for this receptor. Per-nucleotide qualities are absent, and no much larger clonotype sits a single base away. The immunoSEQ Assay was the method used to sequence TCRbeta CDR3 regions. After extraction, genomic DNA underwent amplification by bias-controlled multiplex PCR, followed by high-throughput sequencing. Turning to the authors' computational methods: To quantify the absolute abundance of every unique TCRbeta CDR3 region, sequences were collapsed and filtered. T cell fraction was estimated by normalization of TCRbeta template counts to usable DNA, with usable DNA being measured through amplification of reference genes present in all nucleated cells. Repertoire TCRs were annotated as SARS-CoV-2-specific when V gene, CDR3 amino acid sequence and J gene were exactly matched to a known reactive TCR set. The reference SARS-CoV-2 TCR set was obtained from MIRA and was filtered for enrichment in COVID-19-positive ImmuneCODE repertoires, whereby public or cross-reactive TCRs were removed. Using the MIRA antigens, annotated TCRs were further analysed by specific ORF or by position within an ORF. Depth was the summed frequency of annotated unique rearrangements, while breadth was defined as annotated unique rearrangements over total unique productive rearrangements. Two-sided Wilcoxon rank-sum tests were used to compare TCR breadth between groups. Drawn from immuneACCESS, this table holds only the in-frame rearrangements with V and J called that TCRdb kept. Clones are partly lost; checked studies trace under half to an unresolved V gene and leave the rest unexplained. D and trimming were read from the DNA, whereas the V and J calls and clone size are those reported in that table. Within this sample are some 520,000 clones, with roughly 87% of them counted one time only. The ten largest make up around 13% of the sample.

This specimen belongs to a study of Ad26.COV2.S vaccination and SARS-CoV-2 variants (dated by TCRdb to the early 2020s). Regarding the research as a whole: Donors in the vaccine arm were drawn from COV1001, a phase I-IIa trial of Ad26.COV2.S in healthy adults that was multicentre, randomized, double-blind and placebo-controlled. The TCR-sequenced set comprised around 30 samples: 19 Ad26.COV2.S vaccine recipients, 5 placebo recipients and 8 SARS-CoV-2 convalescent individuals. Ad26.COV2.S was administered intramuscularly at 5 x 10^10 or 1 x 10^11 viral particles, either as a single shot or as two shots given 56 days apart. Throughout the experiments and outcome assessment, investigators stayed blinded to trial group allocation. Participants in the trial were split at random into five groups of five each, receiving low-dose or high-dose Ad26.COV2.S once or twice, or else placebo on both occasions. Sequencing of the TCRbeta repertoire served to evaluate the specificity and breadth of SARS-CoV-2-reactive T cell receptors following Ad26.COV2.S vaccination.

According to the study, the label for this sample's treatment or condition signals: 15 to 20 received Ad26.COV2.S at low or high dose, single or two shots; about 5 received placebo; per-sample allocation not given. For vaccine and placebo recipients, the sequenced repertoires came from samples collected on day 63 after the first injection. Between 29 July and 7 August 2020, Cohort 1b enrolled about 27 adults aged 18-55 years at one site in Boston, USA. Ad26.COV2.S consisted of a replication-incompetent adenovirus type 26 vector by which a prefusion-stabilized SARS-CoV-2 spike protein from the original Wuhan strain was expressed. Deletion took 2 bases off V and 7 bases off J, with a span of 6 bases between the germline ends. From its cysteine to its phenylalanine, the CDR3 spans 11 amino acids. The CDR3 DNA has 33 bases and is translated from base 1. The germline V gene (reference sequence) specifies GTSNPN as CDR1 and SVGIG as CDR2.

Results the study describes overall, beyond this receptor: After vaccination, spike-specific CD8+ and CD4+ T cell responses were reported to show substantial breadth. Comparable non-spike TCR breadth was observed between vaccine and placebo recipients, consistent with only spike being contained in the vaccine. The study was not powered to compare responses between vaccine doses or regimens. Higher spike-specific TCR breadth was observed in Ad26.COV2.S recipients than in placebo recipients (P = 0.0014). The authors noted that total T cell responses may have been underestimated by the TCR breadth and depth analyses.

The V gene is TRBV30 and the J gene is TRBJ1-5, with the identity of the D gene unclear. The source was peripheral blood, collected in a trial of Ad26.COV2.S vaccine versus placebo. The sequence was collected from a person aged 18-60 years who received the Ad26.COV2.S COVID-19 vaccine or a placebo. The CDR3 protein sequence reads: CAWSSGQPQHF. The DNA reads TGTGCCTGGAGTTCTGGACAGCCCCAGCATTTT.